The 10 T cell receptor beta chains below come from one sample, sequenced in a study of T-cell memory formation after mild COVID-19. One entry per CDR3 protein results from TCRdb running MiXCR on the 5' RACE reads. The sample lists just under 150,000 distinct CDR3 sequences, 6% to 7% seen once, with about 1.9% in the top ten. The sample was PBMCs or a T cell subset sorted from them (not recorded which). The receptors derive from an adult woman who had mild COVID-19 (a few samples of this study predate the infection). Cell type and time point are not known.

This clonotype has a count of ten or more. CDR3 region: CATSVYNEQFF. CDR3 coding DNA: TGTGCCACCAGCGTTTACAATGAGCAGTTCTTC. J is TRBJ2-1 and V is TRBV24-1; D unresolved. The CDR3 is 11 residues long. Germline V gene sequence: CDR1 KGHDR, CDR2 SFDVKD. Trimming removed 7 bases from V and 4 bases from J, with 4 bases in between.

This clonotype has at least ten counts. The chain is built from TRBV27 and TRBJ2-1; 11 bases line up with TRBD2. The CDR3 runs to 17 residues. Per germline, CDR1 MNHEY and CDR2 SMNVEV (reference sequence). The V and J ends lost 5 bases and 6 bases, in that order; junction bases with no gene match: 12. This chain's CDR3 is CASSKLAGAPGVNEQFF. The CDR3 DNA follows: TGTGCCAGCAGTAAACTAGCGGGAGCACCAGGAGTCAATGAGCAGTTCTTC.

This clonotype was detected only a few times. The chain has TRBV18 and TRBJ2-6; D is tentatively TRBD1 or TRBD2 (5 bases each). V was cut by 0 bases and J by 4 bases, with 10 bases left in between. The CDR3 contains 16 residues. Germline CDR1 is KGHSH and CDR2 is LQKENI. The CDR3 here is CASSPPTGAGANVLTF. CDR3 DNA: TGTGCCAGCTCACCACCTACCGGGGCCGGGGCCAACGTCCTGACTTTC. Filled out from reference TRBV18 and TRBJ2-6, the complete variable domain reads NAGVMQNPRHLVRRRGQEARLRCSPMKGHSHVYWYRQLPEEGLKFMVYLQKENIIDESGMPKERFSAEFPKEGPSILRIQQVVRGDSAAYFCASSPPTGAGANVLTFGAGSRLTVL.

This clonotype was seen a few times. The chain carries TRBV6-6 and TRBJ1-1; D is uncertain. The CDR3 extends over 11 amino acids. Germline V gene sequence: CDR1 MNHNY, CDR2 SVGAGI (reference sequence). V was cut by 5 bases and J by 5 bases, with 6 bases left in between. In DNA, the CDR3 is TGTGCCAGCAGTCACCAAACTGAAGCTTTCTTT. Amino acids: CASSHQTEAFF.

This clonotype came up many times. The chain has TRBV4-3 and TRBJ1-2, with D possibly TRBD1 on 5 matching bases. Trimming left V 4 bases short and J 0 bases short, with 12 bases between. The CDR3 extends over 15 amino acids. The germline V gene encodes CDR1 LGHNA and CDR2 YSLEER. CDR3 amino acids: CASSPGGTANYGYTF. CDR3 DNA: TGCGCCAGCAGCCCGGGGGGAACAGCTAACTATGGCTACACCTTC.

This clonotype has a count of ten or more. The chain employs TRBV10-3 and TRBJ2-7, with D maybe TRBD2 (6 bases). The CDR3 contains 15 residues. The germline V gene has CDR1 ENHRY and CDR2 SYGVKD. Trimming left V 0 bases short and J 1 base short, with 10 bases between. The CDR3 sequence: CAISESGGPSYEQYF. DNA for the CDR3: TGTGCCATCAGTGAGTCGGGGGGACCTTCCTACGAGCAGTACTTC.

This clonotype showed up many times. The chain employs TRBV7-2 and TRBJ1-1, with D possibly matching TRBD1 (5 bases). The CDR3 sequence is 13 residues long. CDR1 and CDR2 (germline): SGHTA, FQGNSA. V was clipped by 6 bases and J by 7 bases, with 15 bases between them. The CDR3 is CASSPMRDGEAFF. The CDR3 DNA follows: TGTGCCAGCAGTCCAATGCGGGACGGTGAAGCTTTCTTT.

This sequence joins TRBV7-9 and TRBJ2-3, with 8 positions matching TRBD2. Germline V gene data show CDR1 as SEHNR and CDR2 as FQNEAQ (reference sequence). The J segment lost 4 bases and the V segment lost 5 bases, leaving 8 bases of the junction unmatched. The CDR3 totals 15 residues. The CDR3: CASSAPAGVADTQYF. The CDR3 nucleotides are TGTGCCAGCAGCGCCCCAGCGGGGGTCGCAGATACGCAGTATTTT.

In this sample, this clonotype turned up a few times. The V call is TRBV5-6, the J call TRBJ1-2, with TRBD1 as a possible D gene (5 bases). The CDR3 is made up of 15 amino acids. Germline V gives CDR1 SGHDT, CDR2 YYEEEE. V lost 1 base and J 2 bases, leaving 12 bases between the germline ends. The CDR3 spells CASSLPRVLNYGYTF. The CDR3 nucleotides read TGTGCCAGCAGCTTGCCCAGGGTTTTGAACTATGGCTACACCTTC.

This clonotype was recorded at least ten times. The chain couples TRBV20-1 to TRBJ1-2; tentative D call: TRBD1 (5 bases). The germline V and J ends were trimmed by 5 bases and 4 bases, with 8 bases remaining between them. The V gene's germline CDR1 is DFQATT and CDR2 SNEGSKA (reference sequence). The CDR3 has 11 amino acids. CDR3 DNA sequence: TGCAGTGCTCAGACAGTCTATGGCTACACCTTC. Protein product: CSAQTVYGYTF.